At least ten counts were recorded for the clone carrying this T cell receptor beta chain. The target antigen is unknown. The sample originates from a study of CD8 T cells in ankylosing spondylitis. Study results and limitations: What appeared characteristic of ankylosing spondylitis blood was a TCR beta motif of about eight highly homologous variants. Certain motif variants had earlier been reported in reactive arthritis synovial fluid and blood. In ankylosing spondylitis patients, matched synovial fluid reportedly showed significant enrichment of disease-linked clones.

In making TCR beta libraries, quantitative 5'-RACE with molecular barcodes was used. One entry per CDR3 protein, called by TCRdb with MiXCR from the 5' RACE reads. The sample consists of about 9,700 distinct CDR3 sequences, roughly 6% of them appearing once. With 5 bases removed from V and 7 bases from J, the gap between germline ends came to 21 bases. Germline loops: CDR1 SGDLS, CDR2 YYNGEE. This CDR3 region has 16 residues. The genes are TRBV9 and TRBJ2-2; possibly TRBD2 for D (6 bases). This clonotype originated in a female donor with ankylosing spondylitis or in good health (not recorded which). The sample taken for sequencing was blood, either unsorted or a sorted T cell fraction (not recorded which). CDR3 bases: TGTGCCAGCAGATTGGGTCCTAGCGTTACAAGCGGGGAGCTGTTTTTT. It is translated as CASRLGPSVTSGELFF.